This T cell receptor beta chain was identified during a study of blood T cell repertoires in COVID-19. On the study more broadly: Nucleic acid was either cDNA or gDNA, and it came from T cells, B-cell-depleted T cells, or PBMCs.

Assay used: immunoSEQ multiplex PCR; TCRdb lists only in-frame clones, some missing. The sample lists about 170,000 clones, 70% to 85% occurring once. The length of the CDR3 is 14 residues. Germline CDR1 SNHLY, CDR2 FYNNEI. Trimming took 6 bases from V and 3 from J; bases not matched to a gene: 5. The chain joins TRBV2 to TRBJ2-1, with 7 bases matching TRBD1. Source material: peripheral blood. The clonotype originates from a woman of 80 years or more with acute or convalescent COVID-19. CDR3 sequence reads: CASRWQGVYNEQFF. The CDR3 coding sequence is TGTGCCAGCAGGTGGCAGGGGGTCTACAATGAGCAGTTCTTC.